Listed here are 29 T cell receptor beta chains from one sample, sequenced in a study of cytomegalovirus exposure and HLA in healthy donors. The PCR employed 60 Vbeta primers together with 13 Jbeta primers. Data came from immunoSEQ multiplex PCR; TCRdb stores just in-frame clones and leaves some out. This sample's table reports tens of thousands of clones. The sequencing sample was made of PBMCs. All receptors derive from a female donor in good health and CMV-seronegative.

The chain recombines TRBV6-6 with TRBJ2-1, with D possibly TRBD1 on 6 matching bases. CDR1 and CDR2 from the germline V gene are MNHNY and SVGAGI (reference sequence). This CDR3 comprises 14 residues. V lost 6 bases and J 8 bases, leaving 17 bases between the germline ends. As DNA, the CDR3 is TGTGCCAGCAGACCGACAGGAATCTTCGATGAGCAGTTCTTC. Encoded protein: CASRPTGIFDEQFF.

The V call is TRBV29-1, the J call TRBJ1-2, with 7 nucleotides matching TRBD1. The length of the CDR3 is 12 residues. Losses at the gene ends were 6 bases for V and 8 bases for J; bases not matched to a gene: 9. Looked up from germline, CDR1 is SQVTM and CDR2 is ANQGSEA. CDR3 loop: CSVQGQREGYTF. The DNA for the CDR3 is TGCAGCGTCCAGGGACAGCGAGAGGGCTACACCTTC.

The chain has TRBV7-9 and TRBJ1-1; no definite D call. The V gene lost 2 bases and the J gene lost 2 bases, with 9 bases spanning the gap. Germline V lookup: CDR1 SEHNR, CDR2 FQNEAQ (reference sequence). This CDR3 has 14 residues. CDR3 in amino acids: CASSLWSTNTEAFF. CDR3 nucleotide sequence: TGTGCCAGCAGCTTATGGTCAACAAACACTGAAGCTTTCTTT. Filled out from reference TRBV7-9 and TRBJ1-1, the complete variable domain reads DTGVSQNPRHKITKRGQNVTFRCDPISEHNRLYWYRQTLGQGPEFLTYFQNEAQLEKSRLLSDRFSAERPKGSFSTLEIQRTEQGDSAMYLCASSLWSTNTEAFFGQGTRLTVV.

The J gene is TRBJ1-2, the V gene TRBV5-1; D is undetermined. The CDR3 has 13 amino acids. Germline assignment: CDR1 SGHRS and CDR2 YFSETQ. V lost 1 base and J 0 bases, leaving 4 bases between the germline ends. The CDR3 sequence: CASSLSTNYGYTF. DNA of the CDR3: TGCGCCAGCAGCTTGTCAACTAACTATGGCTACACCTTC.

V is TRBV5-1 and J is TRBJ2-5, with TRBD1 matching over 11 bases. The junction had 7 bases not matched to a gene; V was cut back by 7 bases and J by 5 bases. In germline, CDR1 is SGHRS, CDR2 YFSETQ. The CDR3 contains 14 residues. CDR3 sequence: CASSRTGGRETQYF. Here the CDR3 DNA reads TGCGCCAGCTCCCGGACAGGGGGCAGGGAGACCCAGTACTTC.

J is TRBJ2-1 and V is TRBV28; 7 nucleotides line up with TRBD2. The CDR3 totals 15 residues. V gave up 2 bases and J gave up 0 bases; unmatched junction bases: 1. CDR1 and CDR2 (germline): MDHEN, SYDVKM. The CDR3 loop reads CASSLGGSSYNEQFF. The CDR3 DNA sequence: TGTGCCAGCAGTTTAGGCGGGAGCTCCTACAATGAGCAGTTCTTC.

The chain employs TRBV7-9 and TRBJ1-1; D gene uncertain. The V end was cut by 0 bases, the J end by 5 bases, with 10 bases between. Germline values: CDR1 SEHNR, CDR2 FQNEAQ (reference sequence). The CDR3 sequence is 14 residues long. The CDR3 sequence: CASSLAPGGTEAFF. Written as DNA, the CDR3 is TGTGCCAGCAGCTTAGCCCCGGGAGGGACTGAAGCTTTCTTT.

Worth noting for this clone: The junction does not match germline at one end; this may be a read error. The J gene is TRBJ1-1, the V gene TRBV29-1, with D possibly matching TRBD1 (5 bases). CDR1 and CDR2 (germline): SQVTM, ANQGSEA. CDR3 size: 12 residues. The CDR3, as DNA: TGCAGCGTTGAAGGGGGGGGGTCTGAAGATTTCTTT. It is translated as CSVEGGGSEDFF.

This rearrangement joins TRBV19 to TRBJ1-6; D ambiguous. Germline CDR1 is LNHDA and CDR2 is SQIVND (reference sequence). The CDR3 is 15 residues long. V lost 3 bases to trimming and J lost 5 bases, with 11 bases between them. This CDR3 reads CASSITVSHNSPLHF. The CDR3 DNA reads as TGTGCCAGTAGTATTACGGTTTCCCATAATTCACCCCTCCACTTT.

V gene TRBV6-5 combines with J gene TRBJ1-1; D is uncertain. Germline CDR1 and CDR2: MNHEY and SVGAGI. With 7 bases removed from V and 4 bases from J, the gap between germline ends came to 16 bases. The CDR3 is 14 residues long. CDR3 region: CASKEGGIVTEAFF. In nucleotides, the CDR3 is TGTGCCAGCAAGGAGGGTGGGATCGTCACTGAAGCTTTCTTT.

J is TRBJ1-1 and V is TRBV4-2; D gene unclear. CDR1 is LGHNA and CDR2 is YNFKEQ in the germline V gene. V was trimmed by 0 bases and J by 2 bases, leaving 10 bases between them. The CDR3 covers 15 residues. CDR3 bases: TGTGCCAGCAGCCAAGATCATCAGATAAACACTGAAGCTTTCTTT. Translation: CASSQDHQINTEAFF.

This chain links TRBV29-1 with TRBJ2-1, with a weak D call TRBD2 (6 bases). The length of the CDR3 is 17 residues. The germline V and J ends were trimmed by 6 bases and 3 bases, with 24 bases remaining between them. CDR1 is SQVTM and CDR2 is ANQGSEA in the germline V gene. The CDR3 DNA follows: TGCAGCGTCCTCCTTGACGGACTTGCGGGGTACTACAATGAGCAGTTCTTC. This sequence encodes CSVLLDGLAGYYNEQFF.

The chain is built from TRBV29-1 and TRBJ1-4; 8 nucleotides align to TRBD1. The CDR3 has 12 residues. J was trimmed by 8 bases and V by 6 bases; bases with no gene match: 5. Looked up from germline, CDR1 is SQVTM and CDR2 is ANQGSEA. The CDR3 DNA reads TGCAGCGTCGACAGGGGTGGCGAAAAACTGTTTTTT. It is translated as CSVDRGGEKLFF. Drawing the rest from reference TRBV29-1 and TRBJ1-4, the complete variable domain is SAVISQKPSRDICQRGTSLTIQCQVDSQVTMMFWYRQQPGQSLTLIATANQGSEATYESGFVIDKFPISRPNLTFSTLTVSNMSPEDSSIYLCSVDRGGEKLFFGSGTQLSVL.

The rearrangement uses TRBV6-5 and TRBJ2-7; possibly TRBD2 for D (5 bases). Germline CDR1 and CDR2: MNHEY and SVGAGI. The CDR3 extends over 14 amino acids. V was shortened by 5 bases and J by 1 base, with 12 bases between the two germline ends. This CDR3 reads CASSISAGSYEQYF. In nucleotides, the CDR3 is TGTGCCAGCAGTATTAGTGCGGGTTCCTACGAGCAGTACTTC.

The chain combines TRBV4-1 with TRBJ1-2; possibly TRBD1 for D (5 bases). CDR3 length equals 15 residues. With 3 bases removed from V and 3 bases from J, the gap between germline ends came to 14 bases. CDR1 and CDR2 from the germline V gene are MGHRA and YSYEKL. The CDR3 region has the DNA TGCGCCAGCAGCCACCCACTGGACACCCACTATGGCTACACCTTC. This sequence encodes CASSHPLDTHYGYTF.

The J gene is TRBJ1-6, the V gene TRBV5-1; TRBD1 is a possible D gene (6 bases). The germline V gene has CDR1 SGHRS and CDR2 YFSETQ. The CDR3 covers 15 residues. V was trimmed by 4 bases and J by 6 bases, leaving 14 bases between them. CDR3 nucleotides: TGCGCCAGCAGCACCTCGACAGGTGGTAATTCACCCCTCCACTTT. Encoded protein: CASSTSTGGNSPLHF.

The J gene is TRBJ2-3, the V gene TRBV4-2; TRBD1 matches 9 bases. The CDR3 runs 17 residues. V shed 0 bases and J 5 bases; nucleotides not matched to a gene: 9. Germline V gene data show CDR1 as LGHNA and CDR2 as YNFKEQ. The CDR3 spells CASSQDSGGQGIDTQYF. As DNA, the CDR3 is TGTGCCAGCAGCCAAGATTCAGGAGGACAGGGGATAGATACGCAGTATTTT.

The chain combines TRBV7-2 with TRBJ1-1, with a tentative D call TRBD1 (5 bases). The CDR3 runs to 14 residues. Germline assignment: CDR1 SGHTA and CDR2 FQGNSA. With 5 bases removed from V and 5 bases from J, the gap between germline ends came to 15 bases. The DNA for the CDR3 is TGTGCCAGCAGCCCCGGGGGGAGGGTGACTGAAGCTTTCTTT. It yields the protein CASSPGGRVTEAFF. Complete variable domain (other parts from reference TRBV7-2 and TRBJ1-1): GAGVSQSPSNKVTEKGKDVELRCDPISGHTALYWYRQSLGQGLEFLIYFQGNSAPDKSGLPSDRFSAERTGGSVSTLTIQRTQQEDSAVYLCASSPGGRVTEAFFGQGTRLTVV.

The chain uses TRBV5-4 and TRBJ1-2; 8 positions agree with TRBD1. J was trimmed by 6 bases and V by 4 bases; bases with no gene match: 14. CDR3 length: 16 amino acids. Germline V gene data show CDR1 as SGHNT and CDR2 as YYREEE (reference sequence). CDR3 protein: CASSPAQDGTGHGYTF. The CDR3 DNA follows: TGTGCCAGCAGCCCGGCCCAAGACGGGACAGGCCATGGCTACACCTTC.

CDR3 residues: CASSLSWGGNQPQHF. DNA for the CDR3: TGTGCCAGCAGCTTGTCTTGGGGGGGGAATCAGCCCCAGCATTTT. J is TRBJ1-5 and V is TRBV5-6; D is possibly TRBD1 (5 bases). From germline, CDR1 is SGHDT and CDR2 YYEEEE. With 1 base removed from V and 4 bases from J, the gap between germline ends came to 12 bases. The CDR3 length is 15 residues.

The chain is built from TRBV9 and TRBJ2-5; TRBD2 matches 10 bases. With 4 bases clipped from V and 2 bases from J, the junction kept 8 bases outside the gene matches. The length of the CDR3 is 16 residues. From germline, CDR1 is SGDLS and CDR2 YYNGEE. CDR3 region: CASSPRPSGGQETQYF. The CDR3 nucleotides read TGTGCCAGCAGCCCCCGCCCTAGCGGGGGACAAGAGACCCAGTACTTC.

The genes are TRBV5-1 and TRBJ2-7, with a weak D call TRBD1 (6 bases). The germline V and J ends were trimmed by 3 bases and 4 bases, with 14 bases remaining between them. The CDR3 has 14 amino acids. Looked up from germline, CDR1 is SGHRS and CDR2 is YFSETQ. The CDR3 DNA reads as TGCGCCAGCAGCTCCGGGACATCAGCGTACGAGCAGTACTTC. This gives the protein CASSSGTSAYEQYF.

This rearrangement joins TRBV19 to TRBJ1-1; 7 nucleotides match TRBD1. This CDR3 is built from 14 residues. V was clipped by 5 bases and J by 1 base; unmatched bases: 4. In germline, CDR1 is LNHDA, CDR2 SQIVND (reference sequence). Here the CDR3 DNA reads TGTGCCAGTAGTTTAGGGGGCCGGAACACTGAAGCTTTCTTT. Encoded protein: CASSLGGRNTEAFF.

The rearrangement joins TRBV4-3 to TRBJ2-7, with D maybe TRBD1 (6 bases). The CDR3 spans 14 residues. The germline CDR1 and CDR2 sequences are LGHNA and YSLEER. Trimming shortened V by 1 base and J by 2 bases, and 9 bases separated the two germline ends. Written as DNA, the CDR3 is TGCGCCAGCAGCCAAGGGACAGAGACCTACGAGCAGTACTTC. The encoded protein is CASSQGTETYEQYF.

This chain connects TRBV5-8 to TRBJ2-7, with D possibly TRBD1 on 5 matching bases. This CDR3 is 14 amino acids long. Germline CDR1 is SGHTS and CDR2 is YDEGEE. Trimming stripped 1 base from V and 5 bases from J, with 13 bases between. This chain's CDR3 is CASSLPGSIHEQYF. Written as DNA, the CDR3 is TGTGCCAGCAGCTTGCCAGGGTCCATCCACGAGCAGTACTTC.

This sequence joins TRBV30 and TRBJ2-7; maybe TRBD2 (7 bases). Germline V gives CDR1 GTSNPN, CDR2 SVGIG (reference sequence). This CDR3 spans 14 amino acids. V was trimmed by 0 bases and J by 2 bases, leaving 11 bases between them. Here the CDR3 reads CAWSVGGPAYEQYF. CDR3 sequence (DNA): TGTGCCTGGAGTGTCGGGGGGCCCGCCTACGAGCAGTACTTC.

V usage is TRBV4-1 and J usage is TRBJ1-1; no clear D gene. CDR1 and CDR2 (germline): MGHRA, YSYEKL. This CDR3 contains 15 residues. Trimming stripped 0 bases from V and 2 bases from J, with 10 bases between. The CDR3 here is CASSQEVGVNTEAFF. Written as DNA, the CDR3 is TGCGCCAGCAGCCAAGAGGTAGGAGTTAACACTGAAGCTTTCTTT.

The chain is built from TRBV30 and TRBJ1-5; 9 bases fit TRBD1. The germline V gene has CDR1 GTSNPN and CDR2 SVGIG (reference sequence). V trimming: 4 bases; J trimming: 5 bases; junction bases outside the gene matches: 3. This CDR3 contains 13 residues. The CDR3 loop is CAWKGQGDQPQHF. The CDR3 region has the DNA TGTGCCTGGAAGGGACAGGGCGATCAGCCCCAGCATTTT.

The chain combines TRBV19 with TRBJ1-1, with no clear D. V lost 2 bases and J 7 bases, leaving 17 bases between the germline ends. This CDR3 is 15 amino acids long. CDR1 is LNHDA, CDR2 SQIVND, per germline (reference sequence). The CDR3 reads CASSIHQAAAGEAFF. CDR3 DNA: TGTGCCAGTAGTATACACCAGGCGGCCGCGGGTGAAGCTTTCTTT. Based on the CDR3 plus reference TRBV19 and TRBJ1-1, the full variable domain is DGGITQSPKYLFRKEGQNVTLSCEQNLNHDAMYWYRQDPGQGLRLIYYSQIVNDFQKGDIAEGYSVSREKKESFPLTVTSAQKNPTAFYLCASSIHQAAAGEAFFGQGTRLTVV.